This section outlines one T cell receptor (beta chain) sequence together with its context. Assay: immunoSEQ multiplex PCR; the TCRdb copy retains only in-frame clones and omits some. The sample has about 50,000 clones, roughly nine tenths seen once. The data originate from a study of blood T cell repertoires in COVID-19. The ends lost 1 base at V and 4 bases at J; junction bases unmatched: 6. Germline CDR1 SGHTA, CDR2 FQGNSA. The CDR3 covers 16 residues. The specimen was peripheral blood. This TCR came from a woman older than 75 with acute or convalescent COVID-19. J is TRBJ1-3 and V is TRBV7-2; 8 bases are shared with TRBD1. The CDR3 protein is CASSLEGQARGNTIYF. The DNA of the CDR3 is TGTGCCAGCAGCTTAGAGGGACAGGCGAGAGGAAACACCATATATTTT.